The 10 T cell receptor beta chains given below trace back to one sample, sequenced in a study of regulatory T cells in long-lasting Graves disease. Combining iRepertoire HTBI primers with Arm-PCR of CDR3 regions, the authors built TCR beta libraries. TCRdb ran MiXCR on the multiplex PCR reads and lists one entry per CDR3 protein. The sample yields roughly 420,000 distinct CDR3 sequences, about a sixth seen once. Regarding time point: newly diagnosed GD, antithyroid drugs for less than 3 months. Extracted RNA from PBMCs served as the source of the TCR library. The sample was also reused in another study, on T cells in Graves' hyperthyroidism and ophthalmopathy.

The input for sequencing was peripheral blood mononuclear cells (PBMCs), taken at new diagnosis, from a patient treated with antithyroid drugs. All receptors derive from a woman in her 30s with Graves disease.

This clonotype occurred many times. The V call is TRBV2, the J call TRBJ2-5; 12 nucleotides agree with TRBD2. The germline V gene encodes CDR1 SNHLY and CDR2 FYNNEI. With 11 bases clipped from V and 5 bases from J, the junction kept 18 bases outside the gene matches. The CDR3 contains 17 residues. The CDR3 loop is CASLKLTSGRGRETQYF. The CDR3 region has the DNA TGTGCCTCCCTTAAGCTGACTAGCGGGAGAGGGAGGGAGACCCAGTACTTC.

This clonotype was detected ten times or more. The chain has TRBV29-1 and TRBJ2-3; 7 bases are shared with TRBD2. Per germline, CDR1 SQVTM and CDR2 ANQGSEA. The CDR3 is 15 amino acids. V was pared by 2 bases and J by 0 bases, with 5 bases of the junction left unmatched. CDR3 nucleotides: TGCAGCGTTGAAAGGGGAGGGGCTAGCACAGATACGCAGTATTTT. Its translation: CSVERGGASTDTQYF.

This clonotype appeared a few times. The chain carries TRBV7-9 and TRBJ2-1; D unresolved. Per the germline V gene, CDR1 is SEHNR and CDR2 is FQNEAQ (reference sequence). The V end lost 5 bases, the J end lost 0 bases, and 20 bases lay between the germline ends. This CDR3 is 18 amino acids long. CDR3 DNA: TGTGCCAGCAGCCAAGATAATTTTGCGGAAAGCTCCTACAATGAGCAGTTCTTC. This gives the protein CASSQDNFAESSYNEQFF.

This clonotype came up many times. The chain employs TRBV29-1 and TRBJ1-1; D is unclear. The CDR3 loop spans 13 amino acids. The germline gives CDR1 SQVTM, CDR2 ANQGSEA. Trimming left V 4 bases short and J 0 bases short, with 9 bases between. CDR3 in amino acids: CSVVSYMNTEAFF. CDR3 DNA sequence: TGCAGCGTTGTTAGTTACATGAACACTGAAGCTTTCTTT.

This clonotype was counted at least ten times. The rearrangement links TRBV4-1 to TRBJ2-1, with TRBD2 identical over 11 bases. The CDR3 is made up of 15 amino acids. Looked up from germline, CDR1 is MGHRA and CDR2 is YSYEKL. The V and J ends lost 1 base and 9 bases, in that order; junction bases with no gene match: 5. The CDR3 bases are TGCGCCAGCAGCCAAGGTAGCGGGAGGGCAGTTGAGCAGTTCTTC. Its protein is CASSQGSGRAVEQFF.

This clonotype occurred many times. The genes are TRBV7-2 and TRBJ1-1; tentatively, D is TRBD1 (5 bases). The V gene's germline CDR1 is SGHTA and CDR2 FQGNSA. Trimming shortened V by 3 bases and J by 0 bases, and 8 bases separated the two germline ends. The CDR3 length is 14 residues. The CDR3 DNA follows: TGTGCCAGCAGCTTCACAGGATTGAACACTGAAGCTTTCTTT. Its protein is CASSFTGLNTEAFF.

This clonotype occurred a few times. This chain joins TRBV18 and TRBJ1-4; D is ambiguous. The CDR3 is 14 residues long. V lost 1 base and J lost 4, with 7 bases in between. The germline V gene has CDR1 KGHSH and CDR2 LQKENI. In DNA, the CDR3 is TGTGCCAGCTCACCACGCCTCAATAATGAAAAACTGTTTTTT. Translated, it gives CASSPRLNNEKLFF. The full variable domain, its missing parts supplied by reference TRBV18 and TRBJ1-4, is NAGVMQNPRHLVRRRGQEARLRCSPMKGHSHVYWYRQLPEEGLKFMVYLQKENIIDESGMPKERFSAEFPKEGPSILRIQQVVRGDSAAYFCASSPRLNNEKLFFGSGTQLSVL.

The table lists this clonotype with a few counts. V gene TRBV7-6 combines with J gene TRBJ2-1; D remains unclear. Germline CDR1 SGHVS, CDR2 FNYEAQ. Trimming removed 5 bases from V and 2 bases from J, with 16 bases in between. The length of the CDR3 is 16 residues. The CDR3 spells CASSSTELQTYNEQFF. The CDR3 DNA reads TGTGCCAGCAGCAGTACAGAACTTCAAACCTACAATGAGCAGTTCTTC.

The chain joins TRBV19 to TRBJ2-7; TRBD2 matches 8 bases. J lost 1 base, V lost 8 bases, and 13 bases had no gene match. Germline CDR1 LNHDA, CDR2 SQIVND (reference sequence). CDR3 length: 16 amino acids. As DNA, the CDR3 is TGTGCCAGTTCAGCGGGAGCCCCCCAAGTATCCTACGAGCAGTACTTC. It encodes CASSAGAPQVSYEQYF.

This clonotype was observed at least ten times. This sequence joins TRBV12-3 or TRBV12-4 and TRBJ1-2; TRBD1 might be the D (5 bases). The V end was cut by 5 bases, the J end by 5 bases, with 6 bases between. The CDR3 has 11 residues. CDR3 protein: CASSRQYGYTF. As DNA, the CDR3 is TGTGCCAGCAGTCGACAGTATGGCTACACCTTC.